Shown below are 14 T cell receptor beta chains from a single sample sequenced in a study of blood T cells in healthy people across ages. A second PCR, run for about 7 to 11 cycles, used a sample-barcoded 5' primer plus a J-beta primer mix. TCRdb passed the 5' RACE reads through MiXCR, listing each CDR3 protein once. The sample shows fewer than 2,000,000 distinct CDR3 sequences, about 32% of them seen only once. The sequenced material came from blood. These receptors were obtained from a woman in her 30s in good health.

Comments on this clonotype: A much larger clone sits a single nucleotide away, making a read error possible. The chain combines TRBV20-1 with TRBJ2-3, with TRBD2 as a possible D gene (6 bases). Trimming stripped 5 bases from V and 6 bases from J, with 27 bases between. The CDR3 sequence is 17 residues long. Germline V gene lookup returns CDR1 DFQATT and CDR2 SNEGSKA (reference sequence). CDR3 sequence (DNA): TGCAGTGCTGGGAGACCCACCTCTAGCGTTGGCCTTGATACGCAGTATTTT. This translates into CSAGRPTSSVGLDTQYF.

CDR3 region: CASSLRSMTSGGVSDEQYF. The CDR3 DNA reads TGTGCCAGCAGCTTGAGGTCCATGACTAGCGGGGGGGTGAGTGACGAGCAGTACTTC. The gene calls are TRBV7-8 and TRBJ2-1; 14 bases fit TRBD2. The DNA end lines up better with TRBJ2-7; the J call may be wrong. The CDR3 is made up of 19 amino acids. CDR1 and CDR2 (germline): SGHVS, FQNEAQ.

V and J are TRBV20-1 and TRBJ2-5, with 9 bases identical to TRBD1. Looked up from germline, CDR1 is DFQATT and CDR2 is SNEGSKA (reference sequence). V lost 0 bases and J lost 1; bases outside the gene matches: 6. This CDR3 contains 16 residues. CDR3 sequence reads: CSARERDRVAQETQYF. The CDR3 DNA follows: TGCAGTGCTAGAGAGCGGGACAGGGTGGCCCAAGAGACCCAGTACTTC.

The V and J genes are TRBV7-9 and TRBJ2-7; D is unresolved. The J call may be incorrect, as the DNA end agrees better with TRBJ2-5. The CDR3 spans 11 residues. CDR1 is SEHNR, CDR2 FQNEAQ, per germline (reference sequence). CDR3 coding DNA: TGTGCCAGCAGCCCCCCCAGGACCCAGTACTTC. It codes for CASSPPRTQYF.

The chain recombines TRBV7-8 with TRBJ2-3; 7 bases match TRBD2. CDR1 and CDR2 from the germline V gene are SGHVS and FQNEAQ. This CDR3 region has 17 residues. With V trimmed by 1 base and J by 6 bases, 13 bases remained unmatched. The CDR3: CASSLEASGIKWDTQYF. The CDR3 DNA reads as TGTGCCAGCAGCTTAGAGGCTAGCGGTATCAAGTGGGATACGCAGTATTTT. Drawing the rest from reference TRBV7-8 and TRBJ2-3, the complete variable domain is GAGVSQSPRYKVAKRGQDVALRCDPISGHVSLFWYQQALGQGPEFLTYFQNEAQLDKSGLPSDRFFAERPEGSVSTLKIQRTQQEDSAVYLCASSLEASGIKWDTQYFGPGTRLTVL.

This chain joins TRBV3-1 and TRBJ2-1; 11 nucleotides agree with TRBD2. Germline V gene data show CDR1 as LGHDT and CDR2 as YNNKEL (reference sequence). V lost 1 base, J lost 2 bases, and 7 bases stayed unmatched. The CDR3 sequence is 18 residues long. The DNA for the CDR3 is TGTGCCAGCAGCCAAGCGCTCCCTAGCGGGAGGACCTACAATGAGCAGTTCTTC. Translated: CASSQALPSGRTYNEQFF.

The V gene is TRBV12-3 or TRBV12-4, the J gene TRBJ2-1, with 10 nucleotides matching TRBD2. With 0 bases clipped from V and 3 bases from J, the junction kept 8 bases outside the gene matches. The CDR3 spans 18 residues. The CDR3 here is CASSLASSGGAFYNEQFF. The CDR3 DNA sequence: TGTGCCAGCAGTTTAGCGAGCAGCGGGGGGGCGTTCTACAATGAGCAGTTCTTC.

The chain links TRBV7-9 to TRBJ1-1, with 8 bases identical to TRBD1. CDR1 is SEHNR, CDR2 FQNEAQ, per germline (reference sequence). V was pared by 5 bases and J by 5 bases, with 16 bases of the junction left unmatched. The CDR3 has 17 residues. CDR3 sequence: CASSEIYYRGGRTEAFF. CDR3 sequence (DNA): TGTGCCAGCAGCGAAATATATTACAGGGGGGGACGGACTGAAGCTTTCTTT.

A note on this clonotype: A single base separates this from a much larger clone, so it may be a read error. CDR3 residues: CAGSLASGGSGAQYF. CDR3 DNA: TGTGCCGGCAGCTTAGCGTCCGGTGGTAGCGGGGCGCAGTATTTT. The chain links TRBV7-2 to TRBJ2-3; 8 bases are a match to TRBD2. CDR1 is SGHTA and CDR2 is FQGNSA in the germline V gene. The CDR3 extends over 15 amino acids. The whole variable domain, remainder taken from reference TRBV7-2 and TRBJ2-3, is GAGVSQSPSNKVTEKGKDVELRCDPISGHTALYWYRQSLGQGLEFLIYFQGNSAPDKSGLPSDRFSAERTGGSVSTLTIQRTQQEDSAVYLCAGSLASGGSGAQYFGPGTRLTVL.

This clonotype was counted a few times. The chain recombines TRBV20-1 with TRBJ2-2, with 8 positions matching TRBD1. The germline V gene encodes CDR1 DFQATT and CDR2 SNEGSKA (reference sequence). Unmatched junction bases numbered 5, after V lost 6 bases and J lost 5 bases. The CDR3 runs 13 residues. DNA of the CDR3: TGCAGTGCGCCGGACAGGGAGACCGGGGAGCTGTTTTTT. Its translation is CSAPDRETGELFF.

This clonotype was seen ten or more times. The V call is TRBV20-1, the J call TRBJ1-5, with D perhaps TRBD1 (6 bases). The length of the CDR3 is 14 residues. Germline V lookup: CDR1 DFQATT, CDR2 SNEGSKA (reference sequence). Trimming removed 0 bases at V and 2 bases at J, with 8 bases between. CDR3 protein: CSARDRQGNQPQHF. The DNA of the CDR3 is TGCAGTGCTAGAGATAGACAGGGCAATCAGCCCCAGCATTTT.

This clonotype occurred once. The V call is TRBV2, the J call TRBJ2-5; D uncertain. Germline-derived CDR1 and CDR2 are SNHLY and FYNNEI. Deletions cut 7 bases from V and 3 bases from J, with 15 bases between. The CDR3 is made up of 14 amino acids. This CDR3 reads CASNFRVEKETQYF. In DNA form, the CDR3 reads TGTGCCAGCAATTTCCGTGTCGAGAAAGAGACCCAGTACTTC. Looking up the rest from reference TRBV2 and TRBJ2-5 gives the full variable domain: EPEVTQTPSHQVTQMGQEVILRCVPISNHLYFYWYRQILGQKVEFLVSFYNNEISEKSEIFDDQFSVERPDGSNFTLKIRSTKLEDSAMYFCASNFRVEKETQYFGPGTRLLVL.

Turning to this clonotype: Compared with germline, one end of the junction differs, possibly owing to a read error. The CDR3 DNA sequence: TGTACCATCAGCGGGACAGGGGGTCTGAATGAGCAGTTCTTC. Its protein is CTISGTGGLNEQFF. The chain couples TRBV10-3 to TRBJ2-1; TRBD1 agrees at 11 bases. The CDR3 spans 14 residues. Germline V lookup: CDR1 ENHRY, CDR2 SYGVKD.

The chain couples TRBV6-5 to TRBJ1-6; TRBD1 agrees at 8 bases. The CDR3 runs 16 residues. Looked up from germline, CDR1 is MNHEY and CDR2 is SVGAGI. J was trimmed by 9 bases and V by 5 bases; bases with no gene match: 12. CDR3 coding DNA: TGTGCCAGCAGTCTCCTTTTAGGGACAGGAAGTTCACCCCTCCACTTT. Translation gives CASSLLLGTGSSPLHF.